This record covers a single T cell receptor (beta chain). These data originate in a study of CD8 T cells in Susac syndrome. The V gene's germline CDR1 is DFQATT and CDR2 SNEGSKA (reference sequence). The CDR3 extends over 16 amino acids. Between the trimmed V and J ends, which lost 0 bases and 0 bases, there was a span of 12 bases. After extraction with the RNeasy kit, roughly 0.5 to 1 ug of the RNA was reverse transcribed using random hexamers. TCRdb passed the immunoSEQ multiplex PCR reads through MiXCR, listing each CDR3 protein once. The sample records 140,000 to 150,000 distinct CDR3 sequences, 85% to 95% being singletons. Negative isolation yielded the CD8+ and CD4+ T cells, while FACS enriched the TEMRA cells.

The sequence was collected from a human donor with multiple sclerosis. This rearrangement joins TRBV20-1 to TRBJ2-1; D remains ambiguous. What was sequenced was CD4+ T cells from PBMCs. The CDR3: CSARDQWADSYNEQFF. CDR3 in DNA: TGCAGTGCTAGAGATCAATGGGCGGACTCCTACAATGAGCAGTTCTTC.